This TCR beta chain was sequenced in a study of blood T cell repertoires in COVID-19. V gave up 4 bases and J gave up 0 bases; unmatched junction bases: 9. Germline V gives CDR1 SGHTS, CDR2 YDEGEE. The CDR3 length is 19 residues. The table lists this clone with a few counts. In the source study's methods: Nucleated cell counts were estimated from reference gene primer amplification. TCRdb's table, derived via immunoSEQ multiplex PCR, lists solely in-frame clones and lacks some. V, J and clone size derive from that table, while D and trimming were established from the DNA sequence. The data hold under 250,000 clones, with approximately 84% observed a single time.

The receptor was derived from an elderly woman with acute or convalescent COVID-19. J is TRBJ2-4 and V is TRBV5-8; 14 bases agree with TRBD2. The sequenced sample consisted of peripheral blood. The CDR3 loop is CASSPGTSGGTLAKNIQYF. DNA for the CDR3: TGTGCCAGCAGCCCTGGGACTAGCGGGGGCACTCTAGCCAAAAACATTCAGTACTTC.